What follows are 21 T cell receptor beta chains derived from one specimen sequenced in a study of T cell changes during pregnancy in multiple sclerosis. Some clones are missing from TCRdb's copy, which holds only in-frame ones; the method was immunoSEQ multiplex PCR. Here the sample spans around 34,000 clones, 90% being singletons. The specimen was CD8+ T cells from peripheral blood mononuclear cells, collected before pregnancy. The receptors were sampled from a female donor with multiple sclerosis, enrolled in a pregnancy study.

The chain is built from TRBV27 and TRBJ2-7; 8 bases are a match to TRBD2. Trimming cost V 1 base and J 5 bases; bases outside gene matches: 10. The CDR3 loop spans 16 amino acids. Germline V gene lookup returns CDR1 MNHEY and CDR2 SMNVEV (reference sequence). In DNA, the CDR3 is TGTGCCAGCAGTTTATTAGGTCTAGCGGGTTTCCACGAGCAGTACTTC. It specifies CASSLLGLAGFHEQYF.

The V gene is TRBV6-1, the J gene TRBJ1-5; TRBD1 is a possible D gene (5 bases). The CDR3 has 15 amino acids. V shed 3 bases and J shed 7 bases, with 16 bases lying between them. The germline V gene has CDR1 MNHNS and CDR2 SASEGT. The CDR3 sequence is CASSDRQGGKQPQHF. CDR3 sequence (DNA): TGTGCCAGCAGTGACAGGCAGGGTGGGAAACAGCCCCAGCATTTT.

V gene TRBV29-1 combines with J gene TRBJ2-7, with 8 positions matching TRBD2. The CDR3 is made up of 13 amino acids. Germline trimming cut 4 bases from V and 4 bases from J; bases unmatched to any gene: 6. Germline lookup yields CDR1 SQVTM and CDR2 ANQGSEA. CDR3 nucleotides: TGCAGCGTTGCCTCAGGGACTAGGTACGAGCAGTACTTC. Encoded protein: CSVASGTRYEQYF.

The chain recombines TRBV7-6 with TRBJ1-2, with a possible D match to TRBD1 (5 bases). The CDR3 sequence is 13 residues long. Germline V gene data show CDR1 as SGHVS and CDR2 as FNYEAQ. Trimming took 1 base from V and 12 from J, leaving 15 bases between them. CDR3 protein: CASSLGGLRRHTF. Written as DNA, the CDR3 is TGTGCCAGCAGCTTAGGGGGCCTCCGCCGGCACACCTTC.

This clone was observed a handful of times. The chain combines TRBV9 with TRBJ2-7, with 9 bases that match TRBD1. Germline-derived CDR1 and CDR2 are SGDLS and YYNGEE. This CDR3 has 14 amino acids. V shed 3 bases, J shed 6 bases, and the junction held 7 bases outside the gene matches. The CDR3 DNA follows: TGTGCCAGCAGCGCCAAAAAGGACAGGGGCGAGCAGTACTTC. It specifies CASSAKKDRGEQYF.

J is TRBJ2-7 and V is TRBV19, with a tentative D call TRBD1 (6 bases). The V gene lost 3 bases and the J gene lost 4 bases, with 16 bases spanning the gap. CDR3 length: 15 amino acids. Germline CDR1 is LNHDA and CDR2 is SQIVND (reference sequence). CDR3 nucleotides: TGTGCCAGTAGTATCTTACCTACAGGGAGTTACGAGCAGTACTTC. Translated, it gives CASSILPTGSYEQYF.

The CDR3 DNA sequence: TGTGCCAGCAGTTTAACAGGCAATGAGCAGTTCTTC. Residues: CASSLTGNEQFF. The V and J genes are TRBV6-5 and TRBJ2-1; perhaps TRBD1 as D (5 bases). V lost 4 bases, J lost 6 bases, and 7 bases lay in between. Germline CDR1 is MNHEY and CDR2 is SVGAGI. CDR3 length: 12 amino acids.

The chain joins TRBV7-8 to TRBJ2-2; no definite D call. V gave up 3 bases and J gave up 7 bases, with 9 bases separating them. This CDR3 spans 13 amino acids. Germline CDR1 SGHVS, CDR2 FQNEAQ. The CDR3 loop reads CASSFAAGGELFF. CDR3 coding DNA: TGTGCCAGCAGCTTTGCCGCAGGCGGGGAGCTGTTTTTT.

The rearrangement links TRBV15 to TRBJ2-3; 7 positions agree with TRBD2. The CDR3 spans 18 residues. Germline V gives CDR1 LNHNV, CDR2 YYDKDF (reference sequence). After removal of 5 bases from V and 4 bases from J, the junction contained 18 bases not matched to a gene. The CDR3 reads CATSVAGVVIYRADTQYF. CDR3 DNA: TGTGCCACCAGCGTGGCGGGAGTTGTAATTTATCGCGCAGATACGCAGTATTTT. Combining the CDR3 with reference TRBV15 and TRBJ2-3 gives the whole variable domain DAMVIQNPRYQVTQFGKPVTLSCSQTLNHNVMYWYQQKSSQAPKLLFHYYDKDFNNEADTPDNFQSRRPNTSFCFLDIRSPGLGDTAMYLCATSVAGVVIYRADTQYFGPGTRLTVL.

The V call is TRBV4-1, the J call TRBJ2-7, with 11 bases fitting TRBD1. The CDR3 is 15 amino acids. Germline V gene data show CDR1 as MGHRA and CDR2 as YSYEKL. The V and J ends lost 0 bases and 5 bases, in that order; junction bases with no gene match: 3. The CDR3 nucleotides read TGCGCCAGCAGCCAAGATGGGACAGGGGGTGACGAGCAGTACTTC. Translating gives CASSQDGTGGDEQYF.

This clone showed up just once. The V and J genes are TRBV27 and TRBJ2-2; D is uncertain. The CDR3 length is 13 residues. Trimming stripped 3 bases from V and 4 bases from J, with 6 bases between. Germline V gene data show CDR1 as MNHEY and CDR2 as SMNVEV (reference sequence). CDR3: CASSFLSTGELFF. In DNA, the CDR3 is TGTGCCAGCAGTTTTCTTAGCACCGGGGAGCTGTTTTTT.

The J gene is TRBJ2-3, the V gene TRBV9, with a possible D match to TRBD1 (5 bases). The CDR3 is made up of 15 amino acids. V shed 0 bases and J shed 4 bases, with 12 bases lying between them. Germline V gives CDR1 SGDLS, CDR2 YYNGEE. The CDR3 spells CASSVEDITPDTQYF. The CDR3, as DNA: TGTGCCAGCAGCGTAGAGGACATTACCCCAGATACGCAGTATTTT.

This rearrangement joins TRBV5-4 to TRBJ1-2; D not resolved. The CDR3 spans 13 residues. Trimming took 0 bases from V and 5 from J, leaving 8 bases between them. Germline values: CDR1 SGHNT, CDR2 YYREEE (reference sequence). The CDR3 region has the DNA TGTGCCAGCAGCTTGGGAGAGGAGTATGGCTACACCTTC. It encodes CASSLGEEYGYTF.

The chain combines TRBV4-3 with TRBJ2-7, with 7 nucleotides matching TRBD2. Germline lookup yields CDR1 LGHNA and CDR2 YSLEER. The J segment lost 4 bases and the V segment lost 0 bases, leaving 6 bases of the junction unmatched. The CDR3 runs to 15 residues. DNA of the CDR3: TGCGCCAGCAGCCAAGAGTTTAAGCGGGGTTACGAGCAGTACTTC. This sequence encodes CASSQEFKRGYEQYF.

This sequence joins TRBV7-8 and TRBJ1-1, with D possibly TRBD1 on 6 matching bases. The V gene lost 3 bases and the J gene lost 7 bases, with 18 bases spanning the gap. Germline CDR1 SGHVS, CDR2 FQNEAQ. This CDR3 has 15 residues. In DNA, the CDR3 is TGTGCCAGCAGCTTTAACTCCGGACAGCTTCTTGAAGCTTTCTTT. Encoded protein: CASSFNSGQLLEAFF.

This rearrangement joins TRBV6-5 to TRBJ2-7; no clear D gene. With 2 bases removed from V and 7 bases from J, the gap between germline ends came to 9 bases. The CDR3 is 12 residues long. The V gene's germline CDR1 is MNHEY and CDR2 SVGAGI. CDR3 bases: TGTGCCAGCAGTTACCCCCTTTCTGAGCAGTACTTC. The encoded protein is CASSYPLSEQYF.

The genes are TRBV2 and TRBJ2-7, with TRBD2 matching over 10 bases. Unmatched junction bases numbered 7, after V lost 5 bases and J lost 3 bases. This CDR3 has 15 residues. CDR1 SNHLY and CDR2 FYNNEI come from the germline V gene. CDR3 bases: TGTGCCAGCAGTCGACTAGCGGGCGAAGTCTACGAGCAGTACTTC. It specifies CASSRLAGEVYEQYF. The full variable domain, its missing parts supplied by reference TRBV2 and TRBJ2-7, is EPEVTQTPSHQVTQMGQEVILRCVPISNHLYFYWYRQILGQKVEFLVSFYNNEISEKSEIFDDQFSVERPDGSNFTLKIRSTKLEDSAMYFCASSRLAGEVYEQYFGPGTRLTVT.

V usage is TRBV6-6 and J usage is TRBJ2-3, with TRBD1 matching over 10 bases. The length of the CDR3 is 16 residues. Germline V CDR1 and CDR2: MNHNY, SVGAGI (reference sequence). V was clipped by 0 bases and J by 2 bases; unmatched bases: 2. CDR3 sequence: CASSYSTGGHTDTQYF. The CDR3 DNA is TGTGCCAGCAGTTACTCGACAGGGGGCCACACAGATACGCAGTATTTT.

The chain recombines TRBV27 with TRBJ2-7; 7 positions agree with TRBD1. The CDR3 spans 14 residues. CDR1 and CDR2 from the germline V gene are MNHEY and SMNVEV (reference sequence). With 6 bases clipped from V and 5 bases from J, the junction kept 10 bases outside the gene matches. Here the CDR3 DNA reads TGTGCCAGCAGACCGACAGGGAGTGGGGACGAGCAGTACTTC. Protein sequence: CASRPTGSGDEQYF.

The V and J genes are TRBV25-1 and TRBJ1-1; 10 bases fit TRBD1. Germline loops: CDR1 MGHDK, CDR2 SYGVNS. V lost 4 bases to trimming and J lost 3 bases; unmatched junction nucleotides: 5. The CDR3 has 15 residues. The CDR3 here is CASSATGQGYTEAFF. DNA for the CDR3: TGTGCCAGCAGTGCGACGGGACAGGGGTACACTGAAGCTTTCTTT.

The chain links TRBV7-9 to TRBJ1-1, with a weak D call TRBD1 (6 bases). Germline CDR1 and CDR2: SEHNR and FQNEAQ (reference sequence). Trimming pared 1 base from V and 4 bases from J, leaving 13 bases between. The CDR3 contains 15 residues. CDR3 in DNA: TGTGCCAGCAGCTTAGAGTACAGGGTGGGCACTGAAGCTTTCTTT. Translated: CASSLEYRVGTEAFF.